These 13 T cell receptor beta chains came from one sample sequenced in a study of cytomegalovirus exposure and HLA in healthy donors. PCR involved 60 Vbeta and 13 Jbeta primers. TCRdb keeps only in-frame clones here, not all; method: immunoSEQ multiplex PCR. Of some 150,000 clones listed, 65% to 85% are singletons. Sequencing was carried out using PBMCs. The receptors stem from a young woman in good health and CMV-seronegative.

CDR3: CASSRPGLAGIGANVLTF. CDR3 nucleotide sequence: TGTGCCAGCAGCCGCCCGGGACTAGCGGGAATTGGGGCCAACGTCCTGACTTTC. J is TRBJ2-6 and V is TRBV7-2; 13 bases line up with TRBD2. CDR1 is SGHTA, CDR2 FQGNSA, per germline. The CDR3 runs 18 residues. J was trimmed by 3 bases and V by 5 bases; bases with no gene match: 7.

This clone was observed a handful of times. V is TRBV2 and J is TRBJ2-1; D not certain. Per the germline V gene, CDR1 is SNHLY and CDR2 is FYNNEI. The germline V and J ends were trimmed by 5 bases and 6 bases, with 5 bases remaining between them. This CDR3 spans 11 amino acids. CDR3: CASSPFNEQFF. The DNA for the CDR3 is TGTGCCAGCAGTCCATTCAATGAGCAGTTCTTC.

The gene calls are TRBV28 and TRBJ2-7, with D tentatively TRBD2 (5 bases). This CDR3 spans 13 amino acids. Per the germline V gene, CDR1 is MDHEN and CDR2 is SYDVKM. V lost 4 bases, J lost 4 bases, and 11 bases lay in between. CDR3: CASSSAGLYEQYF. As DNA, the CDR3 is TGTGCCAGCAGTTCGGCCGGACTGTACGAGCAGTACTTC.

The V and J genes are TRBV25-1 and TRBJ2-3, with a tentative D call TRBD2 (6 bases). V shed 0 bases and J shed 1 base, with 14 bases lying between them. Germline V gives CDR1 MGHDK, CDR2 SYGVNS. This CDR3 has 17 residues. The CDR3 loop is CASSEYGGSWGTDTQYF. CDR3 in DNA: TGTGCCAGCAGTGAATATGGGGGGAGCTGGGGCACAGATACGCAGTATTTT.

This chain connects TRBV5-1 to TRBJ2-3, with D possibly being TRBD2 (5 bases). CDR1 is SGHRS and CDR2 is YFSETQ in the germline V gene. The CDR3 runs 15 residues. V lost 0 bases and J lost 1, with 9 bases in between. DNA of the CDR3: TGCGCCAGCAGCTTGGAGCCCGGGGGCACAGATACGCAGTATTTT. Protein sequence: CASSLEPGGTDTQYF.

The gene calls are TRBV5-4 and TRBJ2-7; 10 bases map to TRBD2. J gave up 3 bases and V 4 bases, and 7 bases lay outside the gene matches. Germline V CDR1 and CDR2: SGHNT, YYREEE (reference sequence). The CDR3 contains 15 residues. The DNA of the CDR3 is TGTGCCAGCAGCCGCAGCGGGAGGGACTTCTACGAGCAGTACTTC. It yields the protein CASSRSGRDFYEQYF.

The V gene is TRBV7-2, the J gene TRBJ2-5; 8 bases map to TRBD1. With V trimmed by 9 bases and J by 5 bases, 11 bases remained unmatched. Germline V gene sequence: CDR1 SGHTA, CDR2 FQGNSA. This CDR3 region has 14 residues. The CDR3 DNA follows: TGTGCCAGTACGACAACAGGGGGTACGGAGACCCAGTACTTC. Its protein product is CASTTTGGTETQYF.

The V gene is TRBV27, the J gene TRBJ2-2; the match to TRBD2 covers 11 bases. V dropped 10 bases and J dropped 1; count of bases not matched to a gene: 14. The V gene's germline CDR1 is MNHEY and CDR2 SMNVEV (reference sequence). The CDR3 is made up of 18 amino acids. Written as DNA, the CDR3 is TGTGCCAACACCGAACTAGCGGGAGCTTCGGGGAACACCGGGGAGCTGTTTTTT. This encodes CANTELAGASGNTGELFF.

The CDR3 DNA reads as TGTGCCAGCAGTCAAGGACTAGCGGGTGCCAACGAGCAGTACTTC. Translated, it gives CASSQGLAGANEQYF. This rearrangement joins TRBV28 to TRBJ2-5; the match to TRBD2 covers 11 bases. The J call may be faulty, since TRBJ2-7 better matches the DNA end. CDR1 and CDR2 from the germline V gene are MDHEN and SYDVKM. CDR3 length equals 15 residues.

The CDR3 nucleotides read TGTGCCAGCAGCGTCGACGGTCACAGTGCAGATACGCAGTATTTT. Translation: CASSVDGHSADTQYF. This rearrangement joins TRBV9 to TRBJ2-3; D ambiguous. Germline V gene lookup returns CDR1 SGDLS and CDR2 YYNGEE. The CDR3 extends over 15 amino acids. V was shortened by 2 bases and J by 4 bases, with 14 bases between the two germline ends. The full variable domain, with the rest looked up from reference TRBV9 and TRBJ2-3, is DSGVTQTPKHLITATGQRVTLRCSPRSGDLSVYWYQQSLDQGLQFLIQYYNGEERAKGNILERFSAQQFPDLHSELNLSSLELGDSALYFCASSVDGHSADTQYFGPGTRLTVL.

J is TRBJ2-3 and V is TRBV10-2; a weak D match, TRBD2 (6 bases). This CDR3 region has 14 residues. Germline values: CDR1 WSHSY, CDR2 SAAADI. Between the trimmed V and J ends, which lost 6 bases and 2 bases, there was a span of 12 bases. The CDR3 nucleotides read TGCGCCAGCAGACCCACTAGCACCACAGATACGCAGTATTTT. This encodes CASRPTSTTDTQYF.

This chain links TRBV7-6 with TRBJ1-1; D is perhaps TRBD1 (5 bases). Trimming took 5 bases from V and 1 from J, leaving 8 bases between them. The CDR3 covers 13 residues. Germline V CDR1 and CDR2: SGHVS, FNYEAQ. In DNA, the CDR3 is TGTGCCAGCAGCGTGACAGCGAACACTGAAGCTTTCTTT. It specifies CASSVTANTEAFF.

V gene TRBV5-1 combines with J gene TRBJ2-4; 10 nucleotides match TRBD2. Losses at the gene ends were 4 bases for V and 8 bases for J; bases not matched to a gene: 6. The CDR3 has 14 residues. CDR1 and CDR2 from the germline V gene are SGHRS and YFSETQ. CDR3 bases: TGCGCCAGCAGCGAAGCGGGAGGGCAGTACATTCAGTACTTC. Its translation: CASSEAGGQYIQYF. The whole variable domain, remainder taken from reference TRBV5-1 and TRBJ2-4, is KAGVTQTPRYLIKTRGQQVTLSCSPISGHRSVSWYQQTPGQGLQFLFEYFSETQRNKGNFPGRFSGRQFSNSRSEMNVSTLELGDSALYLCASSEAGGQYIQYFGAGTRLSVL.